This record covers a single T cell receptor (beta chain). Its antigen is undetermined. Sequenced by immunoSEQ multiplex PCR; TCRdb stores in-frame clones only, minus some. The table includes about 62,000 clones, approximately 85% detected once. This sample is part of a study of OX40 agonist ivuxolimab in advanced cancers. Study findings and constraints: With doses of 0.1 to 3.0 mg/kg, CD4+ and CD8+ blood T cells had undergone clonal expansion by week 6. It was not determined which antigens were specifically recognized by the peripheral T cells that had undergone clonal expansion. The study found that CD8+ T cells averaged more expanded clones than CD4+.

The germline V gene has CDR1 KGHSH and CDR2 LQKENI. Trimming left V 1 base short and J 2 bases short, with 18 bases between. The CDR3 spans 18 residues. The rearrangement links TRBV18 to TRBJ1-3, with a weak D call TRBD1 (6 bases). This TCR came from an adult with an advanced solid tumor such as melanoma, head and neck, liver or kidney cancer. Material: CD4+ or CD8+ T cells sorted from blood, obtained in a trial of the OX40 agonist ivuxolimab. The CDR3 sequence is CASSPLQARDNPGNTIYF. CDR3 sequence (DNA): TGTGCCAGCTCACCACTCCAAGCCCGGGACAATCCTGGAAACACCATATATTTT.